This TCR beta chain was profiled in a study of cytomegalovirus exposure and HLA in healthy donors. TCRdb's copy holds only in-frame clones and misses some; the assay was immunoSEQ multiplex PCR. The sample lists 200,000 to 250,000 clones; around 87% were seen once. Trimming took off 0 bases at V and 5 bases at J, with 11 bases between the two ends. Per germline, CDR1 ENHRY and CDR2 SYGVKD. The CDR3 extends over 15 amino acids. This TCR came from a woman between 18 and 30 years old in good health and CMV-seropositive. V usage is TRBV10-3 and J usage is TRBJ2-1; D not certain. Sequencing used PBMCs. The chain's CDR3 is CAISESKLFDNEQFF. The CDR3 nucleotides are TGTGCCATCAGTGAGTCAAAATTATTCGACAATGAGCAGTTCTTC.